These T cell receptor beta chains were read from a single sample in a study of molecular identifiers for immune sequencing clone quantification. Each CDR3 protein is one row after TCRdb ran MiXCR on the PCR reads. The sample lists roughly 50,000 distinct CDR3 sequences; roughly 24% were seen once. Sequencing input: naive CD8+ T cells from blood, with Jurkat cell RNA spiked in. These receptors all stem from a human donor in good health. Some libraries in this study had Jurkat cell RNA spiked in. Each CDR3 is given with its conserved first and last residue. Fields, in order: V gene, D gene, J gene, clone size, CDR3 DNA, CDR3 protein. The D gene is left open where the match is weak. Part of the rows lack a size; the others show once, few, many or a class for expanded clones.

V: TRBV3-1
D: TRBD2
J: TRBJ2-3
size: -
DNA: TGTGCCAGCAGCCAAGAAGAGGTTGCGGGGGGGCCCGATACGCAGTATTTT
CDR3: CASSQEEVAGGPDTQYF

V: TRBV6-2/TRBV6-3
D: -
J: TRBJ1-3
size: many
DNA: TGTGCCAGCACCGTTGTCGCGTTCTCTGGAAACACCATATATTTT
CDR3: CASTVVAFSGNTIYF

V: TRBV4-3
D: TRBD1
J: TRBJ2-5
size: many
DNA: TGCGCCAGCAGCCTCTCCCCCAGGGCAGGGGGACAAGAGACCCAGTACTTC
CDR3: CASSLSPRAGGQETQYF

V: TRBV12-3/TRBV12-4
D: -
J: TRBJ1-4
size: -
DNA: TGTGCCAGCAGTTTCACAGGGTTTGAATTACTGTTTTTT
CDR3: CASSFTGFELLFF

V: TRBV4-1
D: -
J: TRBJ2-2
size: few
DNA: TGCGCCAGCAGCCCCCAATGGGGGCAGGGGCGGAACACCGGGGAGCTGTTTTTT
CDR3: CASSPQWGQGRNTGELFF

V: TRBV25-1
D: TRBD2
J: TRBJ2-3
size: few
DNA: TGTGCCAGCAGTGGGTCCCCGGGACTAGCGGTTAGCACAGATACGCAGTATTTT
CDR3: CASSGSPGLAVSTDTQYF

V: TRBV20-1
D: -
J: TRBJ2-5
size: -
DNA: TGCAGTGCTAGGGGTCGGGTGCGACTTCACCAAGAGACCCAGTACTTC
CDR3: CSARGRVRLHQETQYF

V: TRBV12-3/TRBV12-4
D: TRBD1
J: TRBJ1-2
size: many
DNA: TGTGCCAGCAGTTTAATGACTCAAGGGGGCGATGGCTACACCTTC
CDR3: CASSLMTQGGDGYTF

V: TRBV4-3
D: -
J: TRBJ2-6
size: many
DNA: TGCGCCAGCAGCCAAGACGACGGACCCCGGGAATTTGGGGCCAACGTCCTGACTTTC
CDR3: CASSQDDGPREFGANVLTF

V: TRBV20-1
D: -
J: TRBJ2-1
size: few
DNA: TGCAGTGCTAGAGATACTAGCTATTTGTACAATGAGCAGTTCTTC
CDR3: CSARDTSYLYNEQFF

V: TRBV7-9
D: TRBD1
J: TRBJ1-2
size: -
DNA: TGTGCCAGCAGCTATGGACAGGGCTACTATGGCTACACCTTC
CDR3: CASSYGQGYYGYTF

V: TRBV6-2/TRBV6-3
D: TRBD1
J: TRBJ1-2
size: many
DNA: TGTGCCAGCAGTTACTCCGGACAGGGCGGAGGCTACACCTTC
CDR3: CASSYSGQGGGYTF

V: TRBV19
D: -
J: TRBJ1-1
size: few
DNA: TGTGCCAGTAGTATAGATCTGAACAGTCCTACCGAAGCTTTCTTT
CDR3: CASSIDLNSPTEAFF

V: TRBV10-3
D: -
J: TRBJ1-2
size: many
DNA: TGTGCCACCTACAGAACTGCGGCTTATGGCTACACCTTC
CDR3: CATYRTAAYGYTF

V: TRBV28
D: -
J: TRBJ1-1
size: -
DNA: TGTGCCAGCAGTCAGACAGGCGATATGAACACTGAAGCTTTCTTT
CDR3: CASSQTGDMNTEAFF

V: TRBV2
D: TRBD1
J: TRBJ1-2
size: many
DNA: TGTGCCAGCAGTGAAGGACAGGGACCCACATATGGCTACACCTTC
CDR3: CASSEGQGPTYGYTF

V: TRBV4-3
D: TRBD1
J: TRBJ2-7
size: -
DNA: TGCGCCAGCAGCCCATCGGGACAGGGTGTCTACGAGCAGTACTTC
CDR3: CASSPSGQGVYEQYF

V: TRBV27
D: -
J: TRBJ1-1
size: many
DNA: TGTGCCAGCAGTTTATTGGGTGGCACTGAAGCTTTCTTT
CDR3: CASSLLGGTEAFF

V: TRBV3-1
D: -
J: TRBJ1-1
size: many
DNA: TGTGCCAGCAGCCCAGTCCGGGGGGAACCGGGACCAAGTTGGAGGGTGAACACTGAAGCTTTCTTT
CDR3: CASSPVRGEPGPSWRVNTEAFF

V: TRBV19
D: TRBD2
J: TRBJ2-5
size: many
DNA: TGTGCCAGTAGTCCCGGACTAGCGGCGAACCAAGAGACCCAGTACTTC
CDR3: CASSPGLAANQETQYF

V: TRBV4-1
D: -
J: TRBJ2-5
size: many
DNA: TGCGCCAGCAGCGGGGACATGGCTCGGGAGACCCAGTACTTC
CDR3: CASSGDMARETQYF

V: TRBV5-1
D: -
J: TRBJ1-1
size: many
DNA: TGCGCCAGCAGCCCGGTGGGGCAAGGAGAGATGAACACTGAAGCTTTCTTT
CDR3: CASSPVGQGEMNTEAFF

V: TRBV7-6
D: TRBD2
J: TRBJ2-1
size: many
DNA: TGTGCCAGCAGCTTAGGGACCCTAGCGGGAGGATATGAGCAGTTCTTC
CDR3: CASSLGTLAGGYEQFF

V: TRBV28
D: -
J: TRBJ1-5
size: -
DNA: TGTGCCAACGCTAAAACAGGGCTTAATCAGCCCCAGCAATTT
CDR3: CANAKTGLNQPQQF

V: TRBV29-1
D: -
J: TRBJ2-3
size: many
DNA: TGCAGCGTTGGGGACGGGGAGCGCACAGATACGCAGTATTTT
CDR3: CSVGDGERTDTQYF

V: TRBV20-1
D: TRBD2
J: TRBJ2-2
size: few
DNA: TGCAGTGCTAGGCGCTTAAGCGGGAGGTTGGGCGGGGAGCTGTTTTTT
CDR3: CSARRLSGRLGGELFF

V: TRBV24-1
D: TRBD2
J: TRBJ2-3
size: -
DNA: TGTGCCACCAGTGATAACCGCGGGAGCTTGTATACGCAGTATTTT
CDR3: CATSDNRGSLYTQYF

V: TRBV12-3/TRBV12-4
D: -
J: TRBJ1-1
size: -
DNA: TGCGCCAGCAGTTCCGAGGCAGGAACGGGTCATGGGACTGAAGCTTTCTTT
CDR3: CASSSEAGTGHGTEAFF

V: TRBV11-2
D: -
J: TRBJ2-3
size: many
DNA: TGTGCCAGCAGTCGACCAAGGGGGGGCGGCGATACGCAGTATTTT
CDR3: CASSRPRGGGDTQYF

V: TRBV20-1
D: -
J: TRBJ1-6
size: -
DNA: TGCAGTGCTAGAAACGAGCGGGCATCGGGTTCACCCCTCCACTTT
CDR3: CSARNERASGSPLHF

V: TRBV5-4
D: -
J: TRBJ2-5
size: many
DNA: TGTGCCAGCAGCTTGGAAGGTGGCCTTCCTCCGGAGACCCAGTACTTC
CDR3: CASSLEGGLPPETQYF

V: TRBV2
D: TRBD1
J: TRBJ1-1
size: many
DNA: TGTGCCAGCGGGGACAGGGTTGGCACTGAAGCTTTCTTT
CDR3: CASGDRVGTEAFF

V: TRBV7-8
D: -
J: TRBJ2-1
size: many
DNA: TGTGCCAGCAGCTTAGTCGCTAGCTCCTACAATGAGCAGTTCTTC
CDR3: CASSLVASSYNEQFF

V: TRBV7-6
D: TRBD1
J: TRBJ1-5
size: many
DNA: TGTGCCAGCAGCTTAAGACAGGGAGGCAATCAGCCCCAGCATTTT
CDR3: CASSLRQGGNQPQHF

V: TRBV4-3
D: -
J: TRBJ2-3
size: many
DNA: TGCGCCAGCAGCCGGGAGGACGGGAGCAGGGATACGCAGTATTTT
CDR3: CASSREDGSRDTQYF

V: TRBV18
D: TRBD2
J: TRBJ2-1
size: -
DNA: TGTGCCAGCTCACCCCGGACTAGCGGGGACCCCTACAATGAGCAGTTCTTC
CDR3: CASSPRTSGDPYNEQFF